This TCR beta chain emerged from a study of CD8 T cells in ankylosing spondylitis. Study-wide points: Earlier studies detected some motif variants in reactive arthritis synovial fluid and blood. Roughly 8 highly homologous variants made up a TCR beta motif, and this motif appeared characteristic of ankylosing spondylitis blood. As reported, disease-linked clones showed significant enrichment in matched ankylosing spondylitis synovial fluid.

Making use of molecular barcodes, quantitative 5'-RACE generated TCR beta libraries. Using its own MiXCR run on the 5' RACE reads, TCRdb lists one record per CDR3 protein. The sample comprises 650,000 to 800,000 distinct CDR3 sequences, around 20% of which are singletons, and around a fifth rests with the top ten. There are a few counts of this clonotype. Its antigen remains unidentified. The TCR sequence derives from a male donor with ankylosing spondylitis. Sequenced material: blood, either unsorted or a sorted T cell fraction (not recorded which).

The CDR3 sequence: CAIKEGVGSYEQYF. Written as DNA, the CDR3 is TGTGCCATCAAGGAGGGCGTCGGCTCCTACGAGCAGTACTTC. This chain joins TRBV10-3 and TRBJ2-7, with D tentatively TRBD2 (6 bases). Looked up from germline, CDR1 is ENHRY and CDR2 is SYGVKD. V was clipped by 7 bases and J by 0 bases, with 13 bases between them. This CDR3 comprises 14 residues.